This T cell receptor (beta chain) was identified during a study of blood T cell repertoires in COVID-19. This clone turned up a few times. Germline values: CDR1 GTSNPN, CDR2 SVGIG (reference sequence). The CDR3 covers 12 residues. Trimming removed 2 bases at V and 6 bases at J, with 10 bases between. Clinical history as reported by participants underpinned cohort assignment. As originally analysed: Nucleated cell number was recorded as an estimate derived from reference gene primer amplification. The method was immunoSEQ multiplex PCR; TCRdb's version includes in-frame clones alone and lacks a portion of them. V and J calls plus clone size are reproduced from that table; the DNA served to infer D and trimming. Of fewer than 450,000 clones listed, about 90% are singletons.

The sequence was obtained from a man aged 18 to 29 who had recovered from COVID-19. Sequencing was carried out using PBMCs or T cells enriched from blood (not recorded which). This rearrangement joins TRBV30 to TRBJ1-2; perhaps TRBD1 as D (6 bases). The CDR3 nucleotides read TGTGCCTGGAGTCCGACAGGAAATGGCTACACCTTC. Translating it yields CAWSPTGNGYTF.